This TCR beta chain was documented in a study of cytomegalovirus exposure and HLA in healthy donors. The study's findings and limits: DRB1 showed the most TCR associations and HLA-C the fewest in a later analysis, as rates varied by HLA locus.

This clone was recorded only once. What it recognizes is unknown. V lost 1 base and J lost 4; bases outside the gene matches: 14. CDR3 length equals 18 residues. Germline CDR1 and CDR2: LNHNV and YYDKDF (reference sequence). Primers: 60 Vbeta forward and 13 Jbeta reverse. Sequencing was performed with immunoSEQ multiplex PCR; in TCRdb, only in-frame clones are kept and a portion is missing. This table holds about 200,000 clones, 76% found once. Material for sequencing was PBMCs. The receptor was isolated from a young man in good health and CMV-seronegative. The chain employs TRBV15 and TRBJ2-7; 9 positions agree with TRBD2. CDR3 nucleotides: TGTGCCACCAGCAGAGCCCAAATAATGGGACTAGCCCCATACGAGCAGTACTTC. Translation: CATSRAQIMGLAPYEQYF.